The 23 T cell receptor beta chains listed next were all sequenced from one sample in a study of radiation and T cells in renal cell carcinoma. Using immunoSEQ multiplex PCR, the repertoire was profiled, and TCRdb retains in-frame clones only, with some absent. The sample includes tens of thousands of clones, approximately 84% of them seen just once. Time point in this sample: blood 2 weeks post-SBRT. The treatment is: 15 Gy SBRT to primary tumor, nephrectomy 4 weeks later. The sample here was blood, taken from a patient whose treatment included radiotherapy and nephrectomy. Every receptor here comes from a man aged 55-75 years with renal cell carcinoma.

The V call is TRBV7-9, the J call TRBJ2-7; 8 nucleotides match TRBD1. CDR3 length: 15 residues. V gave up 5 bases and J gave up 5 bases; unmatched junction bases: 11. Germline CDR1 SEHNR, CDR2 FQNEAQ (reference sequence). This CDR3 is CASSLGTGTTDEQYF. The CDR3 DNA reads as TGTGCCAGCAGCCTGGGGACAGGCACTACGGACGAGCAGTACTTC. Full variable domain (rest looked up from reference TRBV7-9 and TRBJ2-7): DTGVSQNPRHKITKRGQNVTFRCDPISEHNRLYWYRQTLGQGPEFLTYFQNEAQLEKSRLLSDRFSAERPKGSFSTLEIQRTEQGDSAMYLCASSLGTGTTDEQYFGPGTRLTVT.

The chain uses TRBV18 and TRBJ2-7, with 7 positions matching TRBD2. The ends lost 5 bases at V and 5 bases at J; junction bases unmatched: 9. Germline V gene sequence: CDR1 KGHSH, CDR2 LQKENI. This CDR3 spans 14 amino acids. This CDR3 reads CASSSGLVSNEQYF. DNA of the CDR3: TGTGCCAGCTCATCCGGACTAGTATCAAACGAGCAGTACTTC.

The rearrangement links TRBV7-6 to TRBJ2-7; D gene ambiguous. The CDR3 length is 14 residues. Germline assignment: CDR1 SGHVS and CDR2 FNYEAQ. V dropped 5 bases and J dropped 0 bases, with 11 bases sitting between them. The CDR3: CASSPVSRSYEQYF. The CDR3 DNA reads as TGTGCCAGCAGCCCTGTGTCTCGCTCCTACGAGCAGTACTTC.

The gene calls are TRBV5-1 and TRBJ2-1, with D tentatively TRBD2 (6 bases). Germline V CDR1 and CDR2: SGHRS, YFSETQ. V lost 5 bases, J lost 7 bases, and 16 bases lay in between. The CDR3 extends over 14 amino acids. CDR3 sequence (DNA): TGCGCCAGCAGATCTACCGGGGCGGGGAATGAGCAGTTCTTC. As protein: CASRSTGAGNEQFF.

The gene calls are TRBV5-4 and TRBJ2-6, with D perhaps TRBD1 (5 bases). Between the trimmed V and J ends, which lost 7 bases and 1 base, there was a span of 15 bases. The CDR3 is made up of 16 amino acids. Looked up from germline, CDR1 is SGHNT and CDR2 is YYREEE (reference sequence). CDR3 bases: TGTGCCAGCTCTGGGGCCCCGCGGTCTGGGGCCAACGTCCTGACTTTC. This codes for CASSGAPRSGANVLTF.

The J gene is TRBJ2-7, the V gene TRBV6-5; 12 nucleotides agree with TRBD1. Germline V gives CDR1 MNHEY, CDR2 SVGAGI. The CDR3 consists of 14 residues. V was pared by 6 bases and J by 10 bases, with 10 bases of the junction left unmatched. The CDR3 loop reads CASRKMGQGASQYF. CDR3 bases: TGTGCCAGCAGAAAGATGGGACAGGGGGCTTCCCAGTACTTC.

The V and J genes are TRBV5-1 and TRBJ2-5, with 8 bases matching TRBD2. Unmatched junction bases numbered 2, after V lost 0 bases and J lost 4 bases. The germline V gene has CDR1 SGHRS and CDR2 YFSETQ. The CDR3 has 14 residues. CDR3 residues: CASSLAAGGETQYF. The DNA for the CDR3 is TGCGCCAGCAGCTTGGCGGCGGGAGGAGAGACCCAGTACTTC.

V and J are TRBV27 and TRBJ1-6; no reliable D call. Germline CDR1 and CDR2: MNHEY and SMNVEV (reference sequence). Trimming removed 3 bases from V and 5 bases from J, with 8 bases in between. The CDR3 is 14 amino acids. CDR3 protein: CASSFAQNNSPLHF. CDR3 DNA sequence: TGTGCCAGCAGTTTTGCGCAGAATAATTCACCCCTCCACTTT.

The J gene is TRBJ1-1, the V gene TRBV19, with D maybe TRBD1 (5 bases). The V end was cut by 0 bases, the J end by 4 bases, with 15 bases between. The germline V gene encodes CDR1 LNHDA and CDR2 SQIVND (reference sequence). The CDR3 totals 16 residues. The CDR3 region is CASSIDGRARGTEAFF. As DNA, the CDR3 is TGTGCCAGTAGTATAGATGGAAGGGCTAGGGGCACTGAAGCTTTCTTT.

The rearrangement links TRBV9 to TRBJ2-6; TRBD2 is a possible D gene (5 bases). CDR1 is SGDLS and CDR2 is YYNGEE in the germline V gene. Trimming removed 2 bases at V and 2 bases at J, with 8 bases between. CDR3 length: 15 residues. CDR3 DNA: TGTGCCAGCAGCGTCGGGGTAACTGGGGCCAACGTCCTGACTTTC. It specifies CASSVGVTGANVLTF. The full variable domain, rest sourced from reference TRBV9 and TRBJ2-6, is DSGVTQTPKHLITATGQRVTLRCSPRSGDLSVYWYQQSLDQGLQFLIQYYNGEERAKGNILERFSAQQFPDLHSELNLSSLELGDSALYFCASSVGVTGANVLTFGAGSRLTVL.

The rearrangement uses TRBV29-1 and TRBJ2-1, with 7 bases that match TRBD1. V trimming: 0 bases; J trimming: 2 bases; junction bases outside the gene matches: 4. This CDR3 is built from 15 residues. Germline CDR1 SQVTM, CDR2 ANQGSEA. DNA of the CDR3: TGCAGCGTTGAAGACCCCACAGGGGCCTACAATGAGCAGTTCTTC. Protein product: CSVEDPTGAYNEQFF.

The J gene is TRBJ2-7, the V gene TRBV23-1; 9 bases are shared with TRBD2. TRBV23-1 is an open reading frame, and its role is uncertain. The CDR3 consists of 19 residues. V was clipped by 3 bases and J by 4 bases; unmatched bases: 19. The CDR3 sequence is CASSHLLVGLAGRRYEQYF. The DNA for the CDR3 is TGCGCCAGCAGTCACCTCCTCGTAGGGCTAGCGGGAAGGAGGTACGAGCAGTACTTC.

J is TRBJ2-7 and V is TRBV7-9, with D maybe TRBD1 (5 bases). The CDR3 is made up of 14 amino acids. The germline V gene has CDR1 SEHNR and CDR2 FQNEAQ (reference sequence). Deletions cut 0 bases from V and 3 bases from J, with 9 bases between. CDR3 coding DNA: TGTGCCAGCAGCTTAGCAGGGGCCAACTACGAGCAGTACTTC. Translated: CASSLAGANYEQYF.

The rearrangement uses TRBV7-9 and TRBJ2-3; 10 bases are a match to TRBD1. CDR3 length equals 19 residues. From germline, CDR1 is SEHNR and CDR2 FQNEAQ (reference sequence). V lost 4 bases to trimming and J lost 5 bases; unmatched junction nucleotides: 18. The CDR3 sequence is CASSSLLPGQGSPLDTQYF. The CDR3 bases are TGTGCCAGCAGCTCCCTCCTCCCGGGACAGGGGTCCCCCCTAGATACGCAGTATTTT.

V is TRBV19 and J is TRBJ2-3; D remains ambiguous. Germline loops: CDR1 LNHDA, CDR2 SQIVND (reference sequence). There are 14 residues in the CDR3. The germline V and J ends were trimmed by 0 bases and 0 bases, with 4 bases remaining between them. The CDR3 DNA sequence: TGTGCCAGTAGTATAGACTATAGCACAGATACGCAGTATTTT. Translation gives CASSIDYSTDTQYF.

The chain couples TRBV7-6 to TRBJ2-7; D is unclear. V was clipped by 1 base and J by 0 bases, with 16 bases between them. Germline V gene data show CDR1 as SGHVS and CDR2 as FNYEAQ. This CDR3 region has 17 residues. The CDR3: CASSLGIRAESSYEQYF. CDR3 DNA: TGTGCCAGCAGCTTAGGCATCCGGGCTGAAAGCTCCTACGAGCAGTACTTC.

The V call is TRBV27, the J call TRBJ2-7; 7 bases are a match to TRBD1. The V gene end was trimmed by 2 bases and the J gene end by 9 bases; junction bases not matched to a gene: 10. CDR3 length: 14 residues. Germline V lookup: CDR1 MNHEY, CDR2 SMNVEV (reference sequence). CDR3 DNA sequence: TGTGCCAGCAGTTTAAGAGGGGGCAGTTTCGGGCAGTACTTC. Translating gives CASSLRGGSFGQYF.

The genes are TRBV6-6 and TRBJ2-1, with 8 bases aligning to TRBD2. CDR1 is MNHNY and CDR2 is SVGAGI in the germline V gene (reference sequence). J lost 6 bases, V lost 6 bases, and 13 bases had no gene match. This CDR3 contains 16 residues. CDR3 nucleotides: TGTGCCAGCAGCCGTAAAGCGGGAGTCGGGGGCAATGAGCAGTTCTTC. It translates to CASSRKAGVGGNEQFF.

The CDR3 DNA sequence: TGCGCCAGCAGCTTGATGACAGTCCAAGAGACCCAGTACTTC. Protein product: CASSLMTVQETQYF. The chain recombines TRBV5-1 with TRBJ2-5, with D possibly matching TRBD1 (5 bases). Deletions cut 1 base from V and 1 base from J, with 8 bases between. This CDR3 contains 14 residues. CDR1 SGHRS and CDR2 YFSETQ come from the germline V gene.

The table lists this clone with a few counts. The chain joins TRBV7-2 to TRBJ2-1; 10 bases fit TRBD1. Unmatched junction bases numbered 1, after V lost 0 bases and J lost 2 bases. There are 16 residues in the CDR3. Looked up from germline, CDR1 is SGHTA and CDR2 is FQGNSA. The CDR3 spells CASSLAGTGAYNEQFF. As DNA, the CDR3 is TGTGCCAGCAGCTTAGCGGGGACAGGGGCCTACAATGAGCAGTTCTTC.

The rearrangement links TRBV29-1 to TRBJ2-1; 11 nucleotides align to TRBD1. Germline V lookup: CDR1 SQVTM, CDR2 ANQGSEA. V shed 6 bases, J shed 4 bases, and the junction held 11 bases outside the gene matches. The length of the CDR3 is 16 residues. CDR3: CSVEFGTGGTYNEQFF. The CDR3 DNA sequence: TGCAGCGTCGAATTCGGGACAGGGGGTACATACAATGAGCAGTTCTTC.

The chain joins TRBV7-6 to TRBJ1-2; possibly TRBD1 for D (5 bases). The germline V gene has CDR1 SGHVS and CDR2 FNYEAQ. With 5 bases removed from V and 0 bases from J, the gap between germline ends came to 13 bases. The CDR3 covers 15 residues. CDR3 sequence: CASSPERGPNYGYTF. The CDR3 region has the DNA TGTGCCAGCAGCCCGGAGCGGGGACCTAACTATGGCTACACCTTC.

The gene calls are TRBV7-8 and TRBJ2-7; D is unclear. The germline V and J ends were trimmed by 5 bases and 6 bases, with 20 bases remaining between them. The CDR3 spans 15 residues. CDR1 and CDR2 (germline): SGHVS, FQNEAQ. This CDR3 reads CASSTPDRLGFEQYF. The CDR3 DNA reads as TGTGCCAGCAGCACCCCGGACCGCCTGGGTTTCGAGCAGTACTTC.